One sample yielded the 32 T cell receptor beta chains listed below, sequenced in a study of OX40 agonist ivuxolimab in advanced cancers. Sequencing was performed with immunoSEQ multiplex PCR; in TCRdb, only in-frame clones are kept and a portion is missing. The sample has some 20,000 clones, approximately 79% seen once. The source was CD4+ or CD8+ T cells sorted from blood, collected in a trial of the OX40 agonist ivuxolimab. The receptors were gathered from an adult with an advanced solid tumor such as melanoma, head and neck, liver or kidney cancer.

The chain carries TRBV12-5 and TRBJ1-2; D gene uncertain. V was pared by 1 base and J by 2 bases, with 11 bases between. CDR1 LGHNT and CDR2 FRNRAP come from the germline V gene. The CDR3 has 15 amino acids. The CDR3 DNA follows: TGTGCTAGTGGTTTGGGATATGGAATGAACTATGGCTACACCTTC. Residues: CASGLGYGMNYGYTF.

V is TRBV7-2 and J is TRBJ1-5; perhaps TRBD1 as D (5 bases). CDR1 and CDR2 from the germline V gene are SGHTA and FQGNSA. Trimming cost V 1 base and J 9 bases, with 16 bases left between them. The CDR3 runs to 15 residues. The CDR3 DNA reads TGTGCCAGCAGCTTAGGGACGGGACCCAGTTCGCCCCAGCATTTT. Its translation: CASSLGTGPSSPQHF.

In DNA, the CDR3 is TGTGCCAGCAGTATCAATGAAAAACTGTTTTTT. Its translation is CASSINEKLFF. This sequence joins TRBV7-2 and TRBJ1-4; no clear D. The germline V gene encodes CDR1 SGHTA and CDR2 FQGNSA. CDR3 length: 11 residues. Trimming left V 6 bases short and J 5 bases short, with 4 bases between.

The chain couples TRBV7-3 to TRBJ1-1; D remains ambiguous. The germline V gene has CDR1 SGHTA and CDR2 FQGTGA. This CDR3 is 13 amino acids long. The V and J ends lost 2 bases and 2 bases respectively, with 6 bases between them. For the CDR3, the DNA is TGTGCCAGCAGCTTAGATCCTAACACTGAAGCTTTCTTT. Its translation: CASSLDPNTEAFF.

This clone was found once. This rearrangement joins TRBV4-3 to TRBJ2-5, with 7 bases matching TRBD1. The ends lost 1 base at V and 2 bases at J; junction bases unmatched: 13. The CDR3 covers 18 residues. The germline gives CDR1 LGHNA, CDR2 YSLEER. CDR3 sequence reads: CASSQGSPWDSRQETQYF. CDR3 in DNA: TGCGCCAGCAGCCAAGGTTCCCCCTGGGACAGTCGACAAGAGACCCAGTACTTC.

This clone appeared once. V and J are TRBV4-1 and TRBJ1-2, with TRBD1 identical over 8 bases. CDR1 MGHRA and CDR2 YSYEKL come from the germline V gene. The CDR3 is 18 amino acids. J gave up 4 bases and V 4 bases, and 17 bases lay outside the gene matches. The CDR3 sequence is CASSLQTGEGLGGYGYTF. The CDR3 DNA follows: TGCGCCAGCAGCCTCCAGACAGGGGAGGGCCTCGGGGGCTATGGCTACACCTTC.

This clone was recorded a few times. This rearrangement joins TRBV7-2 to TRBJ1-2; D not certain. The germline gives CDR1 SGHTA, CDR2 FQGNSA. With 1 base removed from V and 7 bases from J, the gap between germline ends came to 10 bases. The CDR3 length is 13 residues. CDR3 bases: TGTGCCAGCAGCTTAGTAGGGCAGGCTGGCTACACCTTC. It is translated as CASSLVGQAGYTF.

This clone was counted only a few times. V gene TRBV7-9 combines with J gene TRBJ1-2, with D unclear. Germline lookup yields CDR1 SEHNR and CDR2 FQNEAQ (reference sequence). This CDR3 contains 14 residues. The V and J ends lost 8 bases and 8 bases respectively, with 21 bases between them. This CDR3 reads CASRFGGGDVGYTF. The CDR3 bases are TGTGCCAGCCGATTTGGTGGCGGGGATGTAGGCTACACCTTC. Drawing the rest from reference TRBV7-9 and TRBJ1-2, the complete variable domain is DTGVSQNPRHKITKRGQNVTFRCDPISEHNRLYWYRQTLGQGPEFLTYFQNEAQLEKSRLLSDRFSAERPKGSFSTLEIQRTEQGDSAMYLCASRFGGGDVGYTFGSGTRLTVV.

This chain connects TRBV7-9 to TRBJ2-2; D is perhaps TRBD1 or TRBD2 (5 bases each). V was clipped by 5 bases and J by 0 bases, with 16 bases between them. The CDR3 spans 17 residues. Germline CDR1 SEHNR, CDR2 FQNEAQ (reference sequence). The CDR3, as DNA: TGTGCCAGCAGCCCCACCCCGGGGCAAGCGAACACCGGGGAGCTGTTTTTT. Translated: CASSPTPGQANTGELFF. The complete variable domain, with remaining parts taken from reference TRBV7-9 and TRBJ2-2, reads DTGVSQNPRHKITKRGQNVTFRCDPISEHNRLYWYRQTLGQGPEFLTYFQNEAQLEKSRLLSDRFSAERPKGSFSTLEIQRTEQGDSAMYLCASSPTPGQANTGELFFGEGSRLTVL.

The chain recombines TRBV6-6 with TRBJ2-5, with 10 bases that match TRBD1. The J call could be wrong; TRBJ2-7 is a better fit for the DNA end. Germline lookup yields CDR1 MNHNY and CDR2 SVGAGI (reference sequence). This CDR3 contains 13 residues. The CDR3 is CASSWTGGYEQYF. The CDR3 nucleotides read TGTGCCAGCAGTTGGACAGGGGGCTACGAGCAGTACTTC.

In its sample, this clone was seen a few times. The rearrangement joins TRBV4-3 to TRBJ1-1; TRBD1 agrees at 8 bases. The CDR3 loop spans 14 amino acids. Unmatched junction bases numbered 5, after V lost 5 bases and J lost 3 bases. Per the germline V gene, CDR1 is LGHNA and CDR2 is YSLEER. CDR3 loop: CASSSGTGYTEAFF. The CDR3, as DNA: TGCGCCAGCAGCTCTGGGACAGGCTACACTGAAGCTTTCTTT.

The V gene is TRBV7-6, the J gene TRBJ1-3; 8 bases are shared with TRBD1. Germline assignment: CDR1 SGHVS and CDR2 FNYEAQ. The CDR3 spans 14 residues. J was trimmed by 4 bases and V by 4 bases; bases with no gene match: 3. CDR3 region: CASSSTGAGNTIYF. CDR3 DNA: TGTGCCAGCAGCTCGACAGGGGCGGGAAACACCATATATTTT.

The chain recombines TRBV27 with TRBJ1-1; D is ambiguous. The CDR3 spans 13 residues. Germline V gene sequence: CDR1 MNHEY, CDR2 SMNVEV (reference sequence). V lost 7 bases, J lost 4 bases, and 13 bases lay in between. CDR3 nucleotide sequence: TGTGCCAGCATCCGCGGTGGGTCCACTGAAGCTTTCTTT. Translating gives CASIRGGSTEAFF.

This clone has a count of ten or more. The V call is TRBV4-2, the J call TRBJ1-5; no firm D call. The germline V gene encodes CDR1 LGHNA and CDR2 YNFKEQ. The CDR3 extends over 15 amino acids. Trimming pared 5 bases from V and 2 bases from J, leaving 13 bases between. As DNA, the CDR3 is TGTGCCAGCAGCGTCTATTTTGGCGGCAATCAGCCCCAGCATTTT. Amino acids: CASSVYFGGNQPQHF.

The chain links TRBV11-2 to TRBJ2-7; D is perhaps TRBD2 (5 bases). This CDR3 spans 16 amino acids. The V gene lost 0 bases and the J gene lost 1 base, with 13 bases spanning the gap. CDR1 and CDR2 from the germline V gene are SGHAT and FQNNGV. The CDR3 region is CASSLDPGTGSYEQYF. In nucleotides, the CDR3 is TGTGCCAGCAGCTTAGATCCAGGAACGGGGTCCTACGAGCAGTACTTC.

This chain connects TRBV11-1 to TRBJ2-1; D possibly matches TRBD1 or TRBD2 (5 bases each). The CDR3 runs 16 residues. Germline values: CDR1 SGHAT, CDR2 FQDESV (reference sequence). V was pared by 7 bases and J by 0 bases, with 16 bases between. The CDR3 nucleotides read TGTGCCAGCAAGGGGTGGAAGGGGAGCTCCTACAATGAGCAGTTCTTC. Its protein is CASKGWKGSSYNEQFF.

The DNA for the CDR3 is TGTGCCAGAAGCTTTCTGACTCGGGAAGAGACCCAGTACTTC. Residues: CARSFLTREETQYF. This chain connects TRBV7-5 to TRBJ2-5; TRBD2 is taken as the D call from the table, unchecked against the DNA. TRBV7-5 is designated a pseudogene. The CDR3 runs 14 residues.

V gene TRBV29-1 combines with J gene TRBJ1-1; TRBD1 might be the D (6 bases). CDR3 length equals 10 residues. Germline-derived CDR1 and CDR2 are SQVTM and ANQGSEA. The V end was cut by 6 bases, the J end by 7 bases, with 9 bases between. The CDR3 loop reads CSVLDSEAFF. In DNA, the CDR3 is TGCAGCGTCCTGGACAGTGAAGCTTTCTTT.

The genes are TRBV5-1 and TRBJ1-1, with D unresolved. This CDR3 has 11 residues. Trimming stripped 4 bases from V and 3 bases from J, with 4 bases between. Germline V lookup: CDR1 SGHRS, CDR2 YFSETQ. The CDR3 region has the DNA TGCGCCAGCAGCCGGGACACTGAAGCTTTCTTT. Translated: CASSRDTEAFF.

This clone was recorded only once. The rearrangement joins TRBV4-1 to TRBJ2-7; TRBD2 aligns across 7 bases. J was trimmed by 1 base and V by 3 bases; bases with no gene match: 12. The CDR3 has 17 residues. In germline, CDR1 is MGHRA, CDR2 YSYEKL. CDR3 nucleotide sequence: TGCGCCAGCAGCCAGAACTTAGCGGGCTTAAAATCCTACGAGCAGTACTTC. Its translation: CASSQNLAGLKSYEQYF.

The CDR3 region has the DNA TGTGCCAGCAGCTTAGAGGGCCCAACTTTCTACGAGCAGTACTTC. This codes for CASSLEGPTFYEQYF. The chain employs TRBV11-2 and TRBJ2-7, with D unclear. The ends were cut back, 0 bases at V and 3 bases at J, with 12 bases in the middle. The CDR3 runs 15 residues. The germline gives CDR1 SGHAT, CDR2 FQNNGV.

V is TRBV11-2 and J is TRBJ1-5, with D uncertain. Germline-derived CDR1 and CDR2 are SGHAT and FQNNGV. The germline V and J ends were trimmed by 5 bases and 2 bases, with 13 bases remaining between them. This CDR3 spans 15 amino acids. The DNA for the CDR3 is TGTGCCAGCAGCGTCTATTTTGGCGGCAATCAGCCCCAGCATTTT. The encoded protein is CASSVYFGGNQPQHF.

As DNA, the CDR3 is TGTGCCAGCAGCTTAGCGGGGGGGGGAAATGAGCAGTTCTTC. As protein: CASSLAGGGNEQFF. The chain links TRBV7-3 to TRBJ2-1; 9 nucleotides agree with TRBD2. In germline, CDR1 is SGHTA, CDR2 FQGTGA. The CDR3 loop spans 14 amino acids. With V trimmed by 2 bases and J by 7 bases, 3 bases remained unmatched.

The sample holds a few counts of this clone. This sequence joins TRBV19 and TRBJ1-6; D is ambiguous. The length of the CDR3 is 13 residues. The germline V and J ends were trimmed by 3 bases and 10 bases, with 10 bases remaining between them. Germline CDR1 reads LNHDA; CDR2 reads SQIVND (reference sequence). CDR3 residues: CASSIADGSPLHF. In DNA, the CDR3 is TGTGCCAGTAGTATTGCGGATGGGTCACCCCTCCACTTT.

The chain links TRBV4-1 to TRBJ1-4; D unclear. Looked up from germline, CDR1 is MGHRA and CDR2 is YSYEKL. Trimming removed 4 bases from V and 0 bases from J, with 9 bases in between. The CDR3 contains 15 residues. CDR3 amino acids: CASSRGISTNEKLFF. CDR3 sequence (DNA): TGCGCCAGCAGCCGCGGGATTTCAACTAATGAAAAACTGTTTTTT.

This chain uses TRBV19 with TRBJ1-6; maybe TRBD1 (5 bases). The germline V gene has CDR1 LNHDA and CDR2 SQIVND (reference sequence). V was trimmed by 3 bases and J by 7 bases, leaving 7 bases between them. This CDR3 comprises 13 residues. This chain's CDR3 is CASSMGGNSPLHF. Written as DNA, the CDR3 is TGTGCCAGTAGTATGGGGGGGAATTCACCCCTCCACTTT.

The V gene is TRBV7-2, the J gene TRBJ1-2; TRBD1 matches 9 bases. In germline, CDR1 is SGHTA, CDR2 FQGNSA. V trimming: 5 bases; J trimming: 3 bases; junction bases outside the gene matches: 10. The CDR3 loop spans 16 amino acids. The CDR3 nucleotides are TGTGCCAGCAGCACGATCACAGGGGGCTTCGACTATGGCTACACCTTC. This encodes CASSTITGGFDYGYTF.

The chain employs TRBV18 and TRBJ2-5; D is unclear. V was pared by 2 bases and J by 4 bases, with 11 bases between. Germline V gene lookup returns CDR1 KGHSH and CDR2 LQKENI. The CDR3 has 14 amino acids. This chain's CDR3 is CASSPGRVGETQYF. CDR3 bases: TGTGCCAGCTCACCAGGTCGGGTGGGAGAGACCCAGTACTTC.

This clone has just one count. The chain couples TRBV4-2 to TRBJ1-1, with D hard to call. There are 17 residues in the CDR3. V lost 0 bases to trimming and J lost 5 bases, with 19 bases between them. Per germline, CDR1 LGHNA and CDR2 YNFKEQ. CDR3 protein: CASSQDRSITRETEAFF. The CDR3 DNA reads TGTGCCAGCAGCCAAGATCGAAGCATTACTCGGGAAACTGAAGCTTTCTTT.

The chain is built from TRBV9 and TRBJ1-1; D unclear. Trimming shortened V by 3 bases and J by 8 bases, and 8 bases separated the two germline ends. Germline V gene data show CDR1 as SGDLS and CDR2 as YYNGEE. The CDR3 contains 11 residues. The chain's CDR3 is CASSGLSEAFF. CDR3 nucleotides: TGTGCCAGCAGCGGGCTTTCAGAAGCTTTCTTT.

CDR3 sequence reads: CASSEYPWGGNNQPQHF. The CDR3 DNA reads as TGTGCCAGCAGTGAATATCCTTGGGGGGGTAACAATCAGCCCCAGCATTTT. The rearrangement links TRBV6-1 to TRBJ1-5, with a possible D match to TRBD1 (5 bases). Looked up from germline, CDR1 is MNHNS and CDR2 is SASEGT. V dropped 2 bases and J dropped 3 bases, with 17 bases sitting between them. The CDR3 runs to 17 residues.

The chain carries TRBV19 and TRBJ1-1, with D unclear. The length of the CDR3 is 13 residues. Trimming removed 1 base at V and 1 base at J, with 4 bases between. Germline V gene sequence: CDR1 LNHDA, CDR2 SQIVND (reference sequence). The CDR3 here is CASSIGWNTEAFF. The CDR3 DNA reads as TGTGCCAGTAGTATAGGGTGGAACACTGAAGCTTTCTTT.